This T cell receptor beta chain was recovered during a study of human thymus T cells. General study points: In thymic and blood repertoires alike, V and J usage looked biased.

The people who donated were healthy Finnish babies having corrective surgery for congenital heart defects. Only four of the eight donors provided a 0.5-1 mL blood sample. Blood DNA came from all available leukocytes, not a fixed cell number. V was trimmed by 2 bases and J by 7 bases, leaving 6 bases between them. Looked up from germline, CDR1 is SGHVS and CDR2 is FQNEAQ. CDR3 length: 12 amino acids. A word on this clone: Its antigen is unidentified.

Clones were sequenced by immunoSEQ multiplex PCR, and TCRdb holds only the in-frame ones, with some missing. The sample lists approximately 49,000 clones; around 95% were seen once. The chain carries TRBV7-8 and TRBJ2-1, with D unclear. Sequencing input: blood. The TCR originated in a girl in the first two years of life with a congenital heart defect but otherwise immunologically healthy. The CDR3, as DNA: TGTGCCAGCAGCTTACCCGGAAATGAGCAGTTCTTC. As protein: CASSLPGNEQFF.